This T cell receptor (beta chain) stems from a study of cytomegalovirus exposure and HLA in healthy donors. This CDR3 is built from 14 residues. Losses at the gene ends were 5 bases for V and 5 bases for J; bases not matched to a gene: 5. Looked up from germline, CDR1 is MDHEN and CDR2 is SYDVKM. Study-wide points: Using the classifier, cytomegalovirus status was reportedly diagnosed with high specificity and sensitivity.

A remark on this clone: The antigen is undetermined.

The protocol was immunoSEQ multiplex PCR, while the TCRdb copy is restricted to in-frame clones and leaves out a portion. Of about 180,000 clones listed, approximately 81% were seen once; the top ten hold 16%. Sequencing was done on a sample of PBMCs. This sequence was found in a man younger than 35 in good health and CMV-seropositive. This chain connects TRBV28 to TRBJ1-5; TRBD1 matches at 8 bases. CDR3 region: CASSQDRGYQPQHF. For the CDR3, the DNA is TGTGCCAGCAGTCAAGACAGGGGTTATCAGCCCCAGCATTTT.